This T cell receptor (beta chain) was obtained from a study of blood T cells in healthy people across ages. The sample holds many counts of this clonotype. This CDR3 comprises 12 residues. Per the germline V gene, CDR1 is SQVTM and CDR2 is ANQGSEA. The V end lost 4 bases, the J end lost 4 bases, and 9 bases lay between the germline ends. Combining a sample-barcoded 5' primer with a J-beta primer mix, a second PCR ran for roughly 7 to 12 cycles. TCRdb re-analysed the 5' RACE reads in MiXCR, keeping a single row per CDR3 protein. The data contain about 730,000 distinct CDR3 sequences, 35% to 45% of them seen just once; the ten biggest clones take up about 20%.

What was sequenced was blood. The chain combines TRBV29-1 with TRBJ2-3, with D perhaps TRBD2 (6 bases). This clonotype was sampled from a woman aged 55-69 years in good health. The DNA for the CDR3 is TGCAGCGTTGGGAGGGACGCAGATACGCAGTATTTT. It encodes CSVGRDADTQYF.